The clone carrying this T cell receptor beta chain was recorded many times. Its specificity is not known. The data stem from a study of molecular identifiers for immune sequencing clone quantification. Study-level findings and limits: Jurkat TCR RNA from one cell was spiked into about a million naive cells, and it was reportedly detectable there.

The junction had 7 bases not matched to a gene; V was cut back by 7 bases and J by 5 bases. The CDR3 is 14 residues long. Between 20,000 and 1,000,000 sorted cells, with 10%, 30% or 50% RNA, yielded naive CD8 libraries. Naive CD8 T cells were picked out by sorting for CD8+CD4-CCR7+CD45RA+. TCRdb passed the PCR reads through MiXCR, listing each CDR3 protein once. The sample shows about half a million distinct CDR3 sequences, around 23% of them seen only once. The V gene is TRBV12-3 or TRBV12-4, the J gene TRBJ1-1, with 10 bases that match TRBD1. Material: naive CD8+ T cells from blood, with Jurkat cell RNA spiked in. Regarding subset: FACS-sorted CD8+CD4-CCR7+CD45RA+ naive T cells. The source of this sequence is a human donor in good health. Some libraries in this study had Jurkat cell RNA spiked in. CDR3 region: CASTQGTGVTEAFF. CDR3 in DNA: TGTGCCAGCACCCAAGGGACAGGGGTTACTGAAGCTTTCTTT.